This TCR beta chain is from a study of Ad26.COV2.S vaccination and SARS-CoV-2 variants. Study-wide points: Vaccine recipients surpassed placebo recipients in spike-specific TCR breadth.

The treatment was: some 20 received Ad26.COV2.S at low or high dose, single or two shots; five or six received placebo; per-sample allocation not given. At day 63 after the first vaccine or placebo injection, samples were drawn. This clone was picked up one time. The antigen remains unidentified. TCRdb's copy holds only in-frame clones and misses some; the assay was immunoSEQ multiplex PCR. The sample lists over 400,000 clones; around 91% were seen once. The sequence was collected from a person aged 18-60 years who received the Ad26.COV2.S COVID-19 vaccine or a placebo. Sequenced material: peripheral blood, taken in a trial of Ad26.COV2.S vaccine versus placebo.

The CDR3 DNA is TGTGCCAGCAGCTTAAGAGGAAGTGGGACGGGCGAAAAACTGTTTTTT. It codes for CASSLRGSGTGEKLFF. The chain is built from TRBV7-2 and TRBJ1-4; D is possibly TRBD1 (5 bases). V was pared by 2 bases and J by 8 bases, with 18 bases between. Germline CDR1 and CDR2: SGHTA and FQGNSA. This CDR3 comprises 16 residues.